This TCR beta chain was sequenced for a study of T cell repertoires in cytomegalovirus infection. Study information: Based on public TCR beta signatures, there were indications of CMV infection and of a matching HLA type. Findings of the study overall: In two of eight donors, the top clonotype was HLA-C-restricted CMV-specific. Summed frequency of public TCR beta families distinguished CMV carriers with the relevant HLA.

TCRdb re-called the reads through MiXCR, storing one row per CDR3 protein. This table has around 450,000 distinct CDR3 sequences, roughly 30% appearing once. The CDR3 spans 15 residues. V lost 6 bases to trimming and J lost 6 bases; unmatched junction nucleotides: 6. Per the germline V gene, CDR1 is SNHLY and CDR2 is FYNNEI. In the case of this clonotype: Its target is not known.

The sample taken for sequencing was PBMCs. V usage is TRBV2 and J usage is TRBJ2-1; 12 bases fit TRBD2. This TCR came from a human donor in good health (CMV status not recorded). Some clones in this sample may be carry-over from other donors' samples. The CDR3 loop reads CASSDLAGGFNEQFF. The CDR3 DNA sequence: TGTGCCAGCAGCGACCTAGCGGGGGGGTTCAATGAGCAGTTCTTC.